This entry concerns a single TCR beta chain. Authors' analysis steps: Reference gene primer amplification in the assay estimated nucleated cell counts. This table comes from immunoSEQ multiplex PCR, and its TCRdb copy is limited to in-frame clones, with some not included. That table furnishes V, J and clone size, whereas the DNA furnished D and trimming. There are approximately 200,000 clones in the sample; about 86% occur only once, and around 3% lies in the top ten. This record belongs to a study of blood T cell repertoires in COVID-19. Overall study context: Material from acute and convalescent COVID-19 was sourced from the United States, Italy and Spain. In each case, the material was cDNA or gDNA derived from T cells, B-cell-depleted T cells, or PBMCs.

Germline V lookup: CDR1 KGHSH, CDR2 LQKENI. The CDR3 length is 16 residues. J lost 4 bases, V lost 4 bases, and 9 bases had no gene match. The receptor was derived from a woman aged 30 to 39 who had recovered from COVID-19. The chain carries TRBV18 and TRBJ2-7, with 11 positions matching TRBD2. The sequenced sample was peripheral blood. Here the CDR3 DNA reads TGTGCCAGCTCACGATTGTCCGGGACTAGCGGATACGAGCAGTACTTC. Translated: CASSRLSGTSGYEQYF.